The TCR beta chain described here comes from a study of blood T cell repertoires in COVID-19. Overall study: Sites across the United States, Italy and Spain contributed samples from acute and convalescent COVID-19. In each case, the material was cDNA or gDNA derived from T cells, B-cell-depleted T cells, or PBMCs.

Trimming took off 1 base at V and 0 bases at J, with 10 bases between the two ends. This CDR3 region has 17 residues. Germline CDR1 SGHTA, CDR2 FQGNSA. This clone was picked up one time. In the study's own analysis: Amplification of reference gene primers was used by the study to estimate nucleated cell counts. Libraries were prepared by immunoSEQ multiplex PCR; TCRdb keeps only in-frame clonotypes and omits some of them. The V and J calls and clone size are taken from that table; D and trimming were inferred from the DNA. The top ten clones hold 5.5% of a sample with approximately 240,000 clones, under 85% of them seen once.

The chain uses TRBV7-2 and TRBJ1-6; weak D call: TRBD1 (5 bases). This sequence originates from a human donor in a cohort sampled during active COVID-19. Sequenced material: peripheral blood. CDR3 amino acids: CASSLVGRGSYNSPLHF. The CDR3 nucleotides read TGTGCCAGCAGCTTAGTAGGTAGGGGCTCCTATAATTCACCCCTCCACTTT.